These T cell receptor beta chains were read from a single sample in a study of beta chain features in type 1 diabetes. The assay was immunoSEQ multiplex PCR, and TCRdb's table has in-frame clones only and misses some. This table has around 650,000 clones, about an eighth appearing once. Specimen: naive CD4+ T cells from blood. The receptors come from a man aged 25 to 40 with type 1 diabetes. Both conserved end residues are part of each CDR3. D genes are given only for firm matches. Part of the rows lack a size; the others show once, few, many or a class for expanded clones.

>few|TRBV5-8|TRBJ2-7|.
TGTGCCAGCAGCTTAGGACAGCAAAACTACGAGCAGTACTTC
CASSLGQQNYEQYF
>.|TRBV7-2|TRBJ2-6|.
TGTGCCAGCAGCTTAAGGAACCAGGGGGCCAACGTCCTGACTTTC
CASSLRNQGANVLTF
>.|TRBV5-1|TRBJ2-7|TRBD1
TGCGCCAGCAGCACTGGACAGGGGGCAGGCGAGCAGTACTTC
CASSTGQGAGEQYF
>few|TRBV15|TRBJ1-2|.
TGTGCCACCAGCAGAGAAGCGGGAAGGGAGGACGGCTACACCTTC
CATSREAGREDGYTF
>few|TRBV6-1|TRBJ2-7|TRBD2
TGTGCCAGCAGAGGACTAGCGGGGGGCGGAAAGTACTTC
CASRGLAGGGKYF
>.|TRBV5-1|TRBJ2-6|.
TGCGCCAGCAGCCAGGACCTCCTCGGGGCCAACGTCCTGACTTTC
CASSQDLLGANVLTF
>.|TRBV30|TRBJ2-3|.
TGTGCCTGGAGTGTATTCCCAGATACGCAGTATTTT
CAWSVFPDTQYF
>few|TRBV5-4|TRBJ1-5|TRBD1
TGTGCCAGCAGCGCTGGGACAGAAAGCAATCAGCCCCAGCATTTT
CASSAGTESNQPQHF
>few|TRBV7-2|TRBJ1-6|.
TGTGCCAGCAGCTTAGAGGGTAGGGGCCTCGGATCACCCCTCCACTTT
CASSLEGRGLGSPLHF
>.|TRBV7-8|TRBJ2-3|TRBD1
TGTGCCAGCACCCCGGGAGGCGGGACAGGGGCTCCAGATACGCAGTATTTT
CASTPGGGTGAPDTQYF
>few|TRBV18|TRBJ1-5|.
TGTGCCAGCTCTAAGGCGGGGGGAAGCAATCAGCCCCAGCATTTT
CASSKAGGSNQPQHF
>few|TRBV11-2|TRBJ1-4|.
TGTGCCAGCAGCTTAGCCGGAGAGGGGAAACTGTTTTTT
CASSLAGEGKLFF
>.|TRBV25-1|TRBJ2-4|.
TGTGCCAGCGGCCGATCTGGAGGCAAAAACATTCAGTACTTC
CASGRSGGKNIQYF
>few|TRBV5-4|TRBJ2-3|TRBD2
TGTGCCAGCAGCCTCTGGACTAGCGGGGCAGATACGCAGTATTTT
CASSLWTSGADTQYF
>few|TRBV7-2|TRBJ1-2|.
TGTGCCAGCAGCCGGGACCATCCCTATGGCTACACCTTC
CASSRDHPYGYTF
>many|TRBV7-3|TRBJ2-1|.
TGTGCCAGCAGCTCGGGACAAACAGGTTACAATGAGCAGTTCTTC
CASSSGQTGYNEQFF
>few|TRBV9|TRBJ2-5|.
TGTGCCAGCAGCGTAAGAGCATTGGGGGAGACCCAGTACTTC
CASSVRALGETQYF
>.|TRBV18|TRBJ1-2|.
TGTGCCAGCTCACCACCTAAGAGTAACTATGGCTACACCTTC
CASSPPKSNYGYTF
>.|TRBV29-1|TRBJ2-3|.
TGCAGCGTTGACCTTTCACGGGGAACAGATACGCAGTATTTT
CSVDLSRGTDTQYF
>.|TRBV10-3|TRBJ2-7|TRBD1
TGTGCCGCCTCCGGGACAGGGCTCTACGAGCAGTACTTC
CAASGTGLYEQYF
>.|TRBV28|TRBJ2-1|.
TGTGCCAGCAGTTTATCTGGGGGGCCCCCTTACAATGAGCAGTTCTTC
CASSLSGGPPYNEQFF
>few|TRBV18|TRBJ2-1|TRBD2
TGTGCCAGCTCACCAAGCGGGGAGAGGCAGTTCTTC
CASSPSGERQFF
>.|TRBV7-2|TRBJ2-7|.
TGTGCCAGCAGCTACCGGACAGCCGCCTACGAGCAGTACTTC
CASSYRTAAYEQYF
>few|TRBV9|TRBJ1-6|.
TGTGCCAGCAGCGTACGTCAGGGGAATTCACCCCTCCACTTT
CASSVRQGNSPLHF
>few|TRBV5-6|TRBJ2-5|.
TGTGCCAGCAGCTGGGCCCGCGGGGAGACCCAGTACTTC
CASSWARGETQYF
>.|TRBV6-6|TRBJ2-7|.
TGTGCCAGCAGTATCAGGGAACTCTCCGAGCAGTACTTC
CASSIRELSEQYF
>.|TRBV9|TRBJ2-1|.
TGTGCCAGCAGCCCTCCCACGGGCTTTAACAATGAGCAGTTCTTC
CASSPPTGFNNEQFF
>.|TRBV5-8|TRBJ2-1|.
TGTGCCAGCAGCTTGGACAGGTCAGGTGGTGAGCAGTTCTTC
CASSLDRSGGEQFF